The clone carrying this T cell receptor (beta chain) was recorded a few times. V was clipped by 4 bases and J by 4 bases; unmatched bases: 11. The CDR3 runs 16 residues. Germline CDR1 and CDR2: LGHNA and YSLEER. The record originates from a study of blood T cell repertoires in COVID-19. The overall study: The United States, Italy and Spain supplied acute and convalescent COVID-19 samples.

In the study's own analysis: Estimation of nucleated cell counts was performed using reference gene primer amplification. Generated by immunoSEQ multiplex PCR, the TCRdb table keeps only in-frame clones and is missing some. That table furnishes V, J and clone size, whereas the DNA furnished D and trimming. The data contain some 180,000 clones, around four fifths of them seen just once; the ten biggest clones take up approximately 18%. The source is a woman aged 70 to 79 who had recovered from COVID-19. Material for sequencing was peripheral blood. The chain uses TRBV4-3 and TRBJ2-7, with 9 bases lining up with TRBD1. DNA of the CDR3: TGCGCCAGCAGCCGAACAGGGGGCGCGGGGGCATACGAGCAGTACTTC. Translation: CASSRTGGAGAYEQYF.